The 9 T cell receptor beta chains below were found in one sample sequenced in a study of Ad26.COV2.S vaccination and SARS-CoV-2 variants (dated by TCRdb to the early 2020s). Library preparation used the immunoSEQ multiplex PCR assay. Imported from immuneACCESS, the table was reduced by TCRdb to in-frame sequences with V and J called. These copies leave out some clones; in studies compared against another copy, an unresolved V gene accounts for under half, and the cause of the remainder is not known. The sample includes 300,000 to 400,000 clones, with roughly 91% observed a single time. Of the sample, 5% is held by the ten largest clones. The treatment or condition label for this specimen denotes: over 15 received Ad26.COV2.S at low or high dose, single or two shots; five or six received placebo; per-sample allocation not given. For vaccine and placebo recipients, repertoires were sequenced using samples collected on day 63 after the first injection.

The sample in question was peripheral blood, obtained in a trial of Ad26.COV2.S vaccine versus placebo. The receptors derive from a person aged 18-65 years who received the Ad26.COV2.S COVID-19 vaccine or a placebo.

This clone appeared a single time. CDR3: CATSESGFAYTF. The CDR3 DNA reads as TGTGCCACCAGTGAGTCAGGGTTTGCCTACACCTTC. V gene TRBV24-1 combines with J gene TRBJ1-2, with D possibly TRBD1 on 5 matching bases. The ends were cut back, 4 bases at V and 10 bases at J, with 12 bases in the middle. Germline V gene data show CDR1 as KGHDR and CDR2 as SFDVKD. The length of the CDR3 is 12 residues.

The count of this clone is one. V is TRBV28 and J is TRBJ1-3; TRBD1 might be the D (5 bases). The germline V gene has CDR1 MDHEN and CDR2 SYDVKM. Trimming took off 2 bases at V and 4 bases at J, with 12 bases between the two ends. The CDR3 covers 15 residues. CDR3 residues: CASSLGGIAGNTIYF. CDR3 bases: TGTGCCAGCAGTTTAGGGGGGATTGCCGGAAACACCATATATTTT.

The chain employs TRBV6-2 or TRBV6-3 and TRBJ2-7; no definite D call. The CDR3 consists of 13 residues. In germline, CDR1 is MNHEY, CDR2 SVGEGT. Trimming took 2 bases from V and 3 from J, leaving 8 bases between them. CDR3 loop: CASSYNPDYEQYF. For the CDR3, the DNA is TGTGCCAGCAGTTACAACCCAGACTACGAGCAGTACTTC.

The J gene is TRBJ2-1, the V gene TRBV5-1; D is ambiguous. The CDR3 is 13 residues long. Germline CDR1 is SGHRS and CDR2 is YFSETQ. Trimming left V 3 bases short and J 8 bases short, with 12 bases between. The CDR3 sequence: CASSSPSVYEQFF. The CDR3 region has the DNA TGCGCCAGCAGCTCGCCCTCCGTATATGAGCAGTTCTTC.

The chain combines TRBV7-9 with TRBJ2-1; D not resolved. The CDR3 loop spans 14 amino acids. V was cut by 5 bases and J by 10 bases, with 18 bases left in between. Germline-derived CDR1 and CDR2 are SEHNR and FQNEAQ (reference sequence). The CDR3, as DNA: TGTGCCAGCAGCCCAAGTTCGACCTCCACGGAGCAGTTCTTC. This encodes CASSPSSTSTEQFF.

The rearrangement joins TRBV19 to TRBJ2-1; 7 bases align to TRBD2. This CDR3 spans 16 amino acids. The V gene end was trimmed by 6 bases and the J gene end by 0 bases; junction bases not matched to a gene: 8. Germline V gene sequence: CDR1 LNHDA, CDR2 SQIVND (reference sequence). Here the CDR3 reads CASRSGGVSSYNEQFF. In DNA form, the CDR3 reads TGTGCCAGTAGAAGTGGGGGGGTGTCCTCCTACAATGAGCAGTTCTTC.

This chain uses TRBV27 with TRBJ1-1; 7 bases align to TRBD1. V lost 5 bases to trimming and J lost 5 bases; unmatched junction nucleotides: 8. CDR3 size: 14 residues. In germline, CDR1 is MNHEY, CDR2 SMNVEV (reference sequence). CDR3 in amino acids: CASSGRGIRTEAFF. The CDR3 DNA follows: TGTGCCAGCAGTGGCAGGGGGATTAGGACTGAAGCTTTCTTT.

CDR3 protein: CAISEAETQYF. CDR3 nucleotides: TGTGCCATCAGTGAGGCCGAGACCCAGTACTTC. The chain is built from TRBV10-3 and TRBJ2-5; no reliable D call. CDR3 length: 11 amino acids. Germline values: CDR1 ENHRY, CDR2 SYGVKD. V lost 2 bases and J lost 5, with 3 bases in between.

The chain is built from TRBV7-2 and TRBJ1-2; D is unresolved. This CDR3 has 13 amino acids. V lost 5 bases and J 3 bases, leaving 10 bases between the germline ends. Germline V gene sequence: CDR1 SGHTA, CDR2 FQGNSA. CDR3 in amino acids: CASSEERYYGYTF. The CDR3 DNA reads TGTGCCAGCAGCGAGGAACGGTACTATGGCTACACCTTC.